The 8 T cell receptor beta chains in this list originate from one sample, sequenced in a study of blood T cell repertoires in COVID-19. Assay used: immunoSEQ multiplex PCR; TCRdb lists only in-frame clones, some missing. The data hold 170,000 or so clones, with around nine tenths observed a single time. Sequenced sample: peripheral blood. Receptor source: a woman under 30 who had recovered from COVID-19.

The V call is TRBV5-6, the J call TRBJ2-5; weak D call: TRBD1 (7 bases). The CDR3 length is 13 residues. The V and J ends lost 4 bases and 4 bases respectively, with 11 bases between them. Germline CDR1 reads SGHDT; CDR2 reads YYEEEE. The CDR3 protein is CASSRGTVETQYF. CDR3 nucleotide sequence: TGTGCCAGCAGCCGGGGGACAGTAGAGACCCAGTACTTC.

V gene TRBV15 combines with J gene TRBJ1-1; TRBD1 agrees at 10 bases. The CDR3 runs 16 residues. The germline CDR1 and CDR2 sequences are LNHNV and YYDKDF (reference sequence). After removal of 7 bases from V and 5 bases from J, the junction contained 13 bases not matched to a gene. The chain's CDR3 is CATTERTGGVRTEAFF. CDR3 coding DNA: TGTGCCACCACCGAGAGGACAGGGGGAGTACGGACTGAAGCTTTCTTT.

CDR3 sequence reads: CASSPPSDRFEEQFF. DNA for the CDR3: TGCGCCAGCAGCCCGCCGAGCGACAGGTTTGAGGAGCAGTTCTTC. V gene TRBV5-1 combines with J gene TRBJ2-1; TRBD1 might be the D (6 bases). Germline V gene sequence: CDR1 SGHRS, CDR2 YFSETQ. Between the trimmed V and J ends, which lost 4 bases and 10 bases, there was a span of 21 bases. The CDR3 is made up of 15 amino acids. Drawing the rest from reference TRBV5-1 and TRBJ2-1, the complete variable domain is KAGVTQTPRYLIKTRGQQVTLSCSPISGHRSVSWYQQTPGQGLQFLFEYFSETQRNKGNFPGRFSGRQFSNSRSEMNVSTLELGDSALYLCASSPPSDRFEEQFFGPGTRLTVL.

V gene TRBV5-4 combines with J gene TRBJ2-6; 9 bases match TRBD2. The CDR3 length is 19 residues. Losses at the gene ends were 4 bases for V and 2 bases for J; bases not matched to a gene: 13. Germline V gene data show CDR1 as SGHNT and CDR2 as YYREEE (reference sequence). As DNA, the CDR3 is TGTGCCAGCAGCCCCGCTGGGCTAGCGGGGCCCCCTGGGGCCAACGTCCTGACTTTC. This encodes CASSPAGLAGPPGANVLTF.

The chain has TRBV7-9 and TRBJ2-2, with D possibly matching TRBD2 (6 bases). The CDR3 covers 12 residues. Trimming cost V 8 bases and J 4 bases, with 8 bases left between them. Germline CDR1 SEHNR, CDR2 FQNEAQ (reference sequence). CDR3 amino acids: CASLSGTGELFF. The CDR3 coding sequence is TGTGCCAGCCTTAGCGGCACCGGGGAGCTGTTTTTT.

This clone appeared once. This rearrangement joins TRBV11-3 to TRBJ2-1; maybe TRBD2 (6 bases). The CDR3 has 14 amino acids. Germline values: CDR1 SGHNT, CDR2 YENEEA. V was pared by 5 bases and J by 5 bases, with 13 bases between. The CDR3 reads CASSRGSPNNEQFF. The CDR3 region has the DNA TGTGCCAGCAGCCGGGGGTCGCCCAACAATGAGCAGTTCTTC.

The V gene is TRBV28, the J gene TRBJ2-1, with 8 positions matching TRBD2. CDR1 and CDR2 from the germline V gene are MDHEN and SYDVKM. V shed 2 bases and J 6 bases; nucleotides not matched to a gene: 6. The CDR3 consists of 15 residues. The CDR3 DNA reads TGTGCCAGCAGTTTACCCGGGAGGGTGGGCAATGAGCAGTTCTTC. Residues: CASSLPGRVGNEQFF. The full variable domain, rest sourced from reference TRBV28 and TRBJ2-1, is DVKVTQSSRYLVKRTGEKVFLECVQDMDHENMFWYRQDPGLGLRLIYFSYDVKMKEKGDIPEGYSVSREKKERFSLILESASTNQTSMYLCASSLPGRVGNEQFFGPGTRLTVL.

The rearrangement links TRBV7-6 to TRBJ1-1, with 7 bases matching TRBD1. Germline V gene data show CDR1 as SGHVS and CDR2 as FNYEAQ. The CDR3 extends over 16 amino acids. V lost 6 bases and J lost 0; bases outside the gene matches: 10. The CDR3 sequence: CASSPGPQGVNTEAFF. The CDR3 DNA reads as TGTGCCAGCAGTCCAGGGCCCCAGGGGGTGAACACTGAAGCTTTCTTT.